Below are 7 T cell receptor beta chains sequenced from a single sample in a study of T cells in Graves' hyperthyroidism and ophthalmopathy. RNA transcripts served as the template for amplifying TCR beta CDR3 regions. TCR CDR3 regions were first amplified by RT-PCR with HTBI primers. TCRdb ran MiXCR on the multiplex PCR reads and lists one entry per CDR3 protein. This sample has roughly 570,000 distinct CDR3 sequences, with about half found just once. Input material: peripheral blood or thyroid tissue (not recorded which). The receptors originated from a young woman with Graves' hyperthyroidism.

This rearrangement joins TRBV25-1 to TRBJ2-1; D is unclear. CDR1 is MGHDK and CDR2 is SYGVNS in the germline V gene. V lost 6 bases and J 8 bases, leaving 5 bases between the germline ends. This CDR3 has 10 residues. The CDR3 nucleotides are TGTGCCAGCAGAGGACATGAGCAGTTCTTC. It yields the protein CASRGHEQFF.

This clonotype was seen more than once but under ten times. The chain employs TRBV7-2 and TRBJ2-1, with TRBD1 as a possible D gene (5 bases). This CDR3 is built from 13 residues. V lost 1 base and J 8 bases, leaving 9 bases between the germline ends. Germline assignment: CDR1 SGHTA and CDR2 FQGNSA. CDR3 DNA: TGTGCCAGCAGCTTAGTTTGGGGCCATGAGCAGTTCTTC. Protein product: CASSLVWGHEQFF.

This clonotype was detected ten times or more. J is TRBJ2-7 and V is TRBV10-3; D gene ambiguous. The CDR3 is 14 amino acids. Germline V lookup: CDR1 ENHRY, CDR2 SYGVKD. Trimming took 4 bases from V and 0 from J, leaving 10 bases between them. The CDR3 sequence is CAISVATNSYEQYF. The DNA for the CDR3 is TGTGCCATCAGTGTTGCGACCAACTCCTACGAGCAGTACTTC.

The chain recombines TRBV7-9 with TRBJ2-7; possibly TRBD1 or TRBD2 for D (5 bases each). Germline V gene data show CDR1 as SEHNR and CDR2 as FQNEAQ (reference sequence). This CDR3 has 14 residues. Trimming left V 2 bases short and J 5 bases short, with 13 bases between. CDR3 amino acids: CASSLKVGRHEQYF. The CDR3 DNA sequence: TGTGCCAGCAGCTTAAAAGTGGGACGACACGAGCAGTACTTC.

This clonotype was seen many times. The V and J genes are TRBV12-5 and TRBJ2-7; 7 bases map to TRBD1. This CDR3 contains 13 residues. V trimming: 5 bases; J trimming: 2 bases; junction bases outside the gene matches: 3. Germline CDR1 and CDR2: LGHNT and FRNRAP. CDR3 sequence reads: CASGLGTAYEQYF. CDR3 DNA: TGTGCTAGTGGTCTGGGGACAGCCTACGAGCAGTACTTC.

The rearrangement uses TRBV7-2 and TRBJ1-2; 11 nucleotides line up with TRBD1. The CDR3 contains 15 residues. J was trimmed by 4 bases and V by 5 bases; bases with no gene match: 6. Germline CDR1 reads SGHTA; CDR2 reads FQGNSA. CDR3 DNA sequence: TGTGCCAGCAGCACCCGGACAGGGGGCTTCTATGGCTACACCTTC. Translating gives CASSTRTGGFYGYTF.

This clonotype was counted between two and nine times. A read error is possible here, since a much larger clone lies one base away. V and J are TRBV6-5 and TRBJ2-5, with a tentative D call TRBD2 (6 bases). V gave up 6 bases and J gave up 7 bases, with 18 bases separating them. Per the germline V gene, CDR1 is MNHEY and CDR2 is SVGAGI. The CDR3 has 14 residues. DNA for the CDR3: TGTGCCAGCAGCTTAGCGGCATCTGAAGGGACCCAGTACTTC. This sequence encodes CASSLAASEGTQYF.